The next 2 T cell receptor beta chains were all read from a single sample in a study of tumor-infiltrating lymphocytes in primary liver carcinoma. Starting material of 400 to 600 ng total RNA yielded TCR beta cDNA via a constant-region primer. Three nested multiplex PCR rounds of slightly modified ARM-PCR generated TCR beta libraries. Primers for the first two PCR rounds were TRBV1-TRBV30 forward primers and a C-beta reverse primer (around 11 cycles per round). TCRdb ran MiXCR on the multiplex PCR reads and lists one entry per CDR3 protein. Of fewer than 400,000 distinct CDR3 sequences in the sample, around three fifths are singletons; the top ten hold around 15%. Germline DNA was also extracted, and blood RNA derived from unsorted whole blood. Sample: peripheral blood. The source is a woman between 25 and 40 years old with primary liver carcinoma and hepatitis B virus infection.

Remarks on this clonotype: A clone one base away is much larger, so this may be a read error. The chain joins TRBV5-6 to TRBJ2-5, with a weak D call TRBD2 (5 bases). The CDR3 runs 14 residues. Germline V gene sequence: CDR1 SGHDT, CDR2 YYEEEE. Here the CDR3 DNA reads TGTGCCAGCAGATCCGGCCCCCTGGGAGAGGCCCAGTACTTC. Encoded protein: CASRSGPLGEAQYF.

Worth noting for this clonotype: One end of the junction does not line up with germline, which may come from a read error. The V gene is TRBV6-5, the J gene TRBJ2-7; D may be TRBD2 (8 bases). CDR3 length equals 15 residues. CDR1 and CDR2 (germline): MNHEY, SVGAGI. The CDR3, as DNA: TGTGCCAACAGTTACGGGGGGGGACAGACCTACGAGCAGTACTTC. Its protein is CANSYGGGQTYEQYF.